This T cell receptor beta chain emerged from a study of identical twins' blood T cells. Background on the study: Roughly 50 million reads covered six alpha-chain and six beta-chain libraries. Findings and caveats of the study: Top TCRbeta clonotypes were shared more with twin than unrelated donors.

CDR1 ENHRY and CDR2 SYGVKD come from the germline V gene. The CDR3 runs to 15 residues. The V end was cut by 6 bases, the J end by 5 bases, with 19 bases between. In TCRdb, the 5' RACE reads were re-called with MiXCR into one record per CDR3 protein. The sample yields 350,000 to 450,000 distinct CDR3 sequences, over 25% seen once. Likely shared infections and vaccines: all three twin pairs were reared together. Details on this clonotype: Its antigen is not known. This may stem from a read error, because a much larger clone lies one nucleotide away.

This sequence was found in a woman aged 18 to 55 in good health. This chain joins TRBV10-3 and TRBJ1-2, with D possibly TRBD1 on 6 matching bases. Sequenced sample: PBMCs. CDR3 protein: CAIRLTTGLEYGYTF. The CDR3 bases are TGTGCCATCAGGCTTACGACAGGTCTTGAGTATGGCTACACCTTC.